This is a list of T cell receptor beta chains from one sample in a study of early T cells in non-severe SARS-CoV-2 infection. TCRdb used MiXCR to reprocess the 5' RACE reads, holding one entry per CDR3 protein. The sample includes under 35,000 distinct CDR3 sequences, about 2.7% of them seen just once. Sequenced: whole blood. The receptors derive from an adult who was a healthcare worker with PCR-confirmed SARS-CoV-2 infection or an uninfected control (not recorded which). CDR3s include the opening cysteine and the closing phenylalanine or tryptophan. A D gene is named only where the DNA matches it firmly. The size field is filled for only some rows; it gives once, few, many or a size class.

J gene,D gene,clone size,V gene,CDR3 protein,CDR3 DNA
TRBJ2-1,TRBD1,.,TRBV7-8,CASSAGTEYNEQFF,TGTGCCAGCAGCGCCGGGACAGAGTACAATGAGCAGTTCTTC
TRBJ2-5,.,many,TRBV11-2,CASSPWRTGQTQYF,TGTGCCAGCAGCCCCTGGCGGACTGGACAGACCCAGTACTTC
TRBJ1-3,.,many,TRBV2,CASSAKQVSGNTIYF,TGTGCCAGCAGTGCGAAACAGGTCTCTGGAAACACCATATATTTT
TRBJ2-1,.,many,TRBV7-9,CASSLVQGRFYNEQFF,TGTGCCAGCAGCTTAGTTCAGGGGCGCTTCTACAATGAGCAGTTCTTC
TRBJ1-4,.,few,TRBV6-6,CASSYPATNEKLFF,TGTGCCAGCAGTTATCCTGCAACTAATGAAAAACTGTTTTTT
TRBJ2-5,.,medium-sized,TRBV5-6,CASSSSSGTQYF,TGTGCCAGCAGCAGCTCCTCGGGCACCCAGTACTTC
TRBJ2-1,.,many,TRBV6-1,CASQGTFSPYNEQFF,TGTGCCAGCCAAGGCACCTTTAGCCCCTACAATGAGCAGTTCTTC
TRBJ2-1,TRBD2,few,TRBV7-8,CASSLRLAGETYNEQFF,TGTGCCAGCAGCTTAAGACTAGCGGGGGAGACATACAATGAGCAGTTCTTC
TRBJ2-5,.,few,TRBV5-6,CASSLSGVLESQYF,TGTGCCAGCAGCTTATCAGGGGTACTGGAATCCCAGTACTTC
TRBJ2-1,TRBD2,many,TRBV11-3,CASSFSLAGESEQFF,TGTGCCAGCAGCTTCTCTTTGGCGGGGGAAAGTGAGCAGTTCTTC
TRBJ2-2,.,many,TRBV14,CASSRQNKAGPVNTGELFF,TGTGCCAGCAGCCGCCAGAACAAGGCCGGGCCGGTGAACACCGGGGAGCTGTTTTTT
TRBJ1-1,TRBD1,many,TRBV19,CASSIVRTGDAFF,TGTGCCAGTAGTATAGTCCGGACAGGGGACGCTTTCTTT
TRBJ2-1,.,many,TRBV30,CAWSVTGEQFF,TGTGCCTGGAGTGTAACAGGGGAGCAGTTCTTC
TRBJ2-5,.,many,TRBV19,CASSPAKETQYF,TGTGCCAGTAGTCCGGCGAAAGAGACCCAGTACTTC
TRBJ1-2,.,many,TRBV7-9,CASSLQDRPNYGYTF,TGTGCCAGCAGCTTACAGGACCGACCTAACTATGGCTACACCTTC
TRBJ1-2,.,many,TRBV29-1,CSVTGFYGYTF,TGCAGCGTGACAGGATTCTATGGCTACACCTTC
TRBJ1-1,.,many,TRBV6-1,CASSDIGRASNTEAFF,TGTGCCAGCAGTGATATCGGCAGGGCGAGTAACACTGAAGCTTTCTTT